What follows are 2 T cell receptor beta chains derived from one specimen sequenced in a study of Graves' ophthalmopathy and Graves' hyperthyroidism. TCR beta CDR3 regions were amplified from RNA transcripts. RT-PCR was first run with HTBI primers, then multiplex PCR in a second round. TCRdb reanalysed the multiplex PCR reads using MiXCR and keeps one entry per CDR3 protein. The sample holds 740,000 or so distinct CDR3 sequences, roughly 41% seen once. The sequencing input was peripheral blood. These receptor sequences come from an adult man with Graves' ophthalmopathy.

This clonotype was detected many times. The CDR3 bases are TGTGCCAGCAAGGCGGAACTACAAGAGACCCAGTACTTC. Translating it yields CASKAELQETQYF. The genes are TRBV7-9 and TRBJ2-5; no firm D call. The germline CDR1 and CDR2 sequences are SEHNR and FQNEAQ (reference sequence). This CDR3 has 13 residues. Trimming left V 7 bases short and J 2 bases short, with 11 bases between.

In DNA, the CDR3 is TGTGCCAGCAGCTTATCGACAGGAGAGACCCAGTACTTC. Its protein is CASSLSTGETQYF. V usage is TRBV7-9 and J usage is TRBJ2-5; TRBD1 might be the D (6 bases). This CDR3 is 13 amino acids long. Germline lookup yields CDR1 SEHNR and CDR2 FQNEAQ (reference sequence). Trimming left V 2 bases short and J 4 bases short, with 8 bases between.